This T cell receptor beta chain is drawn from a study of shared clonotypes between healthy human individuals. The wider study: The donor group consisted of a couple of women and three men, aged 18 to 49.

Per germline, CDR1 LNHDA and CDR2 SQIVND (reference sequence). V was clipped by 3 bases and J by 9 bases, with 18 bases between them. The CDR3 totals 15 residues. Study-wide points: Researchers sampled blood only, noting tissue repertoires likely differ. Among a handful of donors, approximately 5% of naive CD4 clonotypes were found in common.

The repertoire was sequenced with immunoSEQ multiplex PCR; TCRdb's copy has only in-frame clones and lacks some. The sample lists around 330,000 clones, under 80% seen once, with 10% to 13% in the top ten. This clone has a handful of counts. Antigen unknown. The chain combines TRBV19 with TRBJ2-1, with a weak D call TRBD2 (6 bases). The clonotype was recovered from a man aged 30-40 years in good health. Material for sequencing was memory CD4+ T cells sorted from blood. Indicated subset: CD45RA-negative fraction. CDR3 sequence reads: CASSIFSGQVGEQFF. CDR3 DNA sequence: TGTGCCAGTAGTATTTTTAGCGGCCAAGTAGGTGAGCAGTTCTTC.